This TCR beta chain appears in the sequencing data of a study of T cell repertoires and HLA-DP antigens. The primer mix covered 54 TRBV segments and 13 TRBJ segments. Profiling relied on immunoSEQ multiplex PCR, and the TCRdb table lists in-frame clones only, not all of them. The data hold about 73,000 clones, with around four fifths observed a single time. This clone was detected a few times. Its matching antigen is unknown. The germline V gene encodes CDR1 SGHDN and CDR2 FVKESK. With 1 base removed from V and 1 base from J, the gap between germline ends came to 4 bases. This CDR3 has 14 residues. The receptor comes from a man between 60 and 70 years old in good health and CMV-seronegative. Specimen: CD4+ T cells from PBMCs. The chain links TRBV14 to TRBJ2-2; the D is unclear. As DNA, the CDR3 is TGTGCCAGCAGCCAAGCACTGAACACCGGGGAGCTGTTTTTT. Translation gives CASSQALNTGELFF.